Listed here are 22 T cell receptor beta chains from one sample, sequenced in a study of shared clonotypes between healthy human individuals. Clones were sequenced by immunoSEQ multiplex PCR, and TCRdb holds only the in-frame ones, with some missing. The table shows some 240,000 clones, with just over 65% occurring only once. Sequencing used memory CD4+ T cells sorted from blood. Subset described: CD45RA-negative fraction. All receptors derive from a young man in good health.

This clone came up once. The V call is TRBV9, the J call TRBJ2-3; D not resolved. Germline CDR1 and CDR2: SGDLS and YYNGEE. The CDR3 sequence is 14 residues long. The V end was cut by 0 bases, the J end by 2 bases, with 7 bases between. The CDR3: CASSVGTATDTQYF. CDR3 sequence (DNA): TGTGCCAGCAGCGTAGGTACTGCCACAGATACGCAGTATTTT.

The chain combines TRBV9 with TRBJ1-4; D unclear. The CDR3 contains 15 residues. The V gene's germline CDR1 is SGDLS and CDR2 YYNGEE. V lost 0 bases and J 5 bases, leaving 11 bases between the germline ends. In DNA, the CDR3 is TGTGCCAGCAGCGTAGGGGCCGTGGTAAATGAAAAACTGTTTTTT. It codes for CASSVGAVVNEKLFF.

This chain links TRBV5-1 with TRBJ2-2, with D perhaps matching TRBD1 (5 bases). Between the trimmed V and J ends, which lost 1 base and 0 bases, there was a span of 19 bases. There are 19 residues in the CDR3. Germline CDR1 is SGHRS and CDR2 is YFSETQ. The DNA of the CDR3 is TGCGCCAGCAGCTTGCGGGCCCGGACATCCATCTCGAACACCGGGGAGCTGTTTTTT. Translating gives CASSLRARTSISNTGELFF.

This clone was observed many times. This rearrangement joins TRBV2 to TRBJ1-1; 8 bases are a match to TRBD1. The trim removed 7 bases at V and 5 bases at J, leaving 12 bases unmatched. From germline, CDR1 is SNHLY and CDR2 FYNNEI. The CDR3 loop spans 15 amino acids. CDR3 coding DNA: TGTGCCAGCAAGGGCCAGGGGGCGGGTAGTACTGAAGCTTTCTTT. It is translated as CASKGQGAGSTEAFF.

The genes are TRBV5-5 and TRBJ1-1; no clear D. V lost 0 bases and J 0 bases, leaving 6 bases between the germline ends. Germline CDR1 reads SGHKS; CDR2 reads YYEKEE (reference sequence). The CDR3 spans 14 residues. CDR3 protein: CASSLAVMNTEAFF. The CDR3 nucleotides read TGTGCCAGCAGCTTGGCCGTCATGAACACTGAAGCTTTCTTT. The complete variable domain, with remaining parts taken from reference TRBV5-5 and TRBJ1-1, reads DAGVTQSPTHLIKTRGQQVTLRCSPISGHKSVSWYQQVLGQGPQFIFQYYEKEERGRGNFPDRFSARQFPNYSSELNVNALLLGDSALYLCASSLAVMNTEAFFGQGTRLTVV.

CDR3 amino acids: CASSLSGTVTGELFF. For the CDR3, the DNA is TGTGCCAGCTCACTCAGCGGGACGGTAACCGGGGAGCTGTTTTTT. V and J are TRBV18 and TRBJ2-2; the match to TRBD2 covers 7 bases. CDR3 length: 15 amino acids. Germline loops: CDR1 KGHSH, CDR2 LQKENI. J was trimmed by 5 bases and V by 4 bases; bases with no gene match: 7.

This clone came up a few times. Within the sample, other DNA sequences also encode this same CDR3. The V call is TRBV5-1, the J call TRBJ2-6; no clear D gene. The V and J ends lost 1 base and 0 bases respectively, with 2 bases between them. Germline CDR1 SGHRS, CDR2 YFSETQ. This CDR3 comprises 14 residues. Here the CDR3 reads CASSLSSGANVLTF. In DNA, the CDR3 is TGCGCCAGCAGCTTGAGCTCTGGGGCCAACGTCCTGACTTTC. The full variable domain, its missing parts supplied by reference TRBV5-1 and TRBJ2-6, is KAGVTQTPRYLIKTRGQQVTLSCSPISGHRSVSWYQQTPGQGLQFLFEYFSETQRNKGNFPGRFSGRQFSNSRSEMNVSTLELGDSALYLCASSLSSGANVLTFGAGSRLTVL.

The gene calls are TRBV25-1 and TRBJ2-7; 8 nucleotides match TRBD1. This CDR3 region has 15 residues. The V segment lost 2 bases and the J segment 9 bases; nucleotides outside the gene matches: 12. CDR1 MGHDK and CDR2 SYGVNS come from the germline V gene. CDR3 amino acids: CASSELSGQGQRQYF. The CDR3 coding sequence is TGTGCCAGCAGTGAACTCTCCGGACAGGGCCAGCGGCAGTACTTC.

The chain employs TRBV2 and TRBJ2-1; 10 bases match TRBD2. Looked up from germline, CDR1 is SNHLY and CDR2 is FYNNEI. The CDR3 has 14 residues. V shed 6 bases and J 8 bases; nucleotides not matched to a gene: 7. CDR3 sequence (DNA): TGTGCCAGCAGCGAGCGGGAGGGCCTCGATGAGCAGTTCTTC. Translating gives CASSEREGLDEQFF.

The chain uses TRBV30 and TRBJ2-2, with D perhaps matching TRBD2 (6 bases). Trimming cost V 2 bases and J 12 bases, with 22 bases left between them. Germline V gene lookup returns CDR1 GTSNPN and CDR2 SVGIG (reference sequence). CDR3 length equals 15 residues. For the CDR3, the DNA is TGTGCCTGGAGTTCTATTGCGGGGCCCCGGGTGAAGCTGTTTTTT. Protein: CAWSSIAGPRVKLFF.

In this sample, this clone turned up a few times. The gene calls are TRBV5-4 and TRBJ2-1, with 9 nucleotides matching TRBD2. After removal of 0 bases from V and 6 bases from J, the junction contained 1 base not matched to a gene. The germline V gene has CDR1 SGHNT and CDR2 YYREEE (reference sequence). The CDR3 is 14 residues long. DNA for the CDR3: TGTGCCAGCAGCTTGGGCGGGAGGGCCAATGAGCAGTTCTTC. It is translated as CASSLGGRANEQFF.

The chain joins TRBV28 to TRBJ1-5; D might be TRBD1 (5 bases). The length of the CDR3 is 18 residues. Looked up from germline, CDR1 is MDHEN and CDR2 is SYDVKM. V lost 6 bases and J 0 bases, leaving 21 bases between the germline ends. CDR3 protein: CASRAPGMGLYSNQPQHF. The CDR3 coding sequence is TGTGCCAGCAGGGCTCCGGGGATGGGACTTTATAGCAATCAGCCCCAGCATTTT.

The chain couples TRBV27 to TRBJ2-7; TRBD2 aligns across 12 bases. Unmatched junction bases numbered 13, after V lost 10 bases and J lost 6 bases. Germline assignment: CDR1 MNHEY and CDR2 SMNVEV (reference sequence). The CDR3 runs to 15 residues. CDR3 bases: TGTGCCACCCGAAAGAGCACTAGCGGGAGGTCCGAGCAGTACTTC. It specifies CATRKSTSGRSEQYF.

By sample share, this clone is large. This chain uses TRBV4-1 with TRBJ1-5, with no clear D. Germline CDR1 reads MGHRA; CDR2 reads YSYEKL. V was pared by 5 bases and J by 4 bases, with 6 bases between. There are 12 residues in the CDR3. The CDR3 region is CASSTVNQPQHF. Written as DNA, the CDR3 is TGCGCCAGCAGCACGGTAAATCAGCCCCAGCATTTT.

This chain uses TRBV28 with TRBJ2-2, with a tentative D call TRBD1 (6 bases). Trimming removed 5 bases from V and 1 base from J, with 11 bases in between. The CDR3 extends over 15 amino acids. Germline loops: CDR1 MDHEN, CDR2 SYDVKM. The CDR3 DNA sequence: TGTGCCAGCAGTGTCCGGGACATGAACACCGGGGAGCTGTTTTTT. It translates to CASSVRDMNTGELFF.

The V call is TRBV19, the J call TRBJ1-1; the D is unclear. The length of the CDR3 is 13 residues. With 4 bases removed from V and 4 bases from J, the gap between germline ends came to 10 bases. Germline V lookup: CDR1 LNHDA, CDR2 SQIVND (reference sequence). Here the CDR3 reads CASSTEGSTEAFF. As DNA, the CDR3 is TGTGCCAGTAGTACCGAGGGTAGCACTGAAGCTTTCTTT.

This clone was seen ten or more times. The chain has TRBV9 and TRBJ2-5; no clear D gene. The germline CDR1 and CDR2 sequences are SGDLS and YYNGEE. Trimming removed 0 bases at V and 5 bases at J, with 26 bases between. The CDR3 is made up of 19 amino acids. The CDR3 region is CASSVGRSEMGGRLETQYF. DNA for the CDR3: TGTGCCAGCAGCGTAGGGCGGAGCGAGATGGGTGGTCGTCTCGAGACCCAGTACTTC.

In its sample, this clone was seen once. The rearrangement links TRBV5-5 to TRBJ2-2; D possibly uses TRBD1 or TRBD2 (5 bases each). CDR3 length: 18 residues. V lost 4 bases to trimming and J lost 4 bases, with 23 bases between them. Germline V lookup: CDR1 SGHKS, CDR2 YYEKEE (reference sequence). The chain's CDR3 is CASSPVGVGWGGTGELFF. The CDR3 coding sequence is TGTGCCAGCAGCCCGGTGGGGGTCGGCTGGGGTGGCACCGGGGAGCTGTTTTTT.

V and J are TRBV5-4 and TRBJ2-2; 12 nucleotides line up with TRBD2. Germline V gene data show CDR1 as SGHNT and CDR2 as YYREEE (reference sequence). Germline trimming cut 0 bases from V and 5 bases from J; bases unmatched to any gene: 2. This CDR3 is built from 16 residues. The CDR3 region has the DNA TGTGCCAGCAGCTTGGTTGGGACTAGCGGGACCGGGGAGCTGTTTTTT. Encoded protein: CASSLVGTSGTGELFF.

The chain has TRBV14 and TRBJ2-3; D unclear. Germline CDR1 and CDR2: SGHDN and FVKESK. The CDR3 length is 13 residues. Trimming took 4 bases from V and 2 from J, leaving 7 bases between them. The DNA for the CDR3 is TGTGCCAGCAGCCGGCGGCCCACAGATACGCAGTATTTT. Residues: CASSRRPTDTQYF.

This chain links TRBV6-4 with TRBJ2-3, with 9 bases aligning to TRBD2. There are 15 residues in the CDR3. Germline CDR1 is MRHNA and CDR2 is SNTAGT. V shed 3 bases, J shed 2 bases, and the junction held 3 bases outside the gene matches. CDR3 DNA: TGTGCCAGCAGTGAGGGCGGGAGGGCCACAGATACGCAGTATTTT. The encoded protein is CASSEGGRATDTQYF.

In its sample, this clone was seen a few times. The chain has TRBV28 and TRBJ2-6, with D tentatively TRBD1 (6 bases). Germline V lookup: CDR1 MDHEN, CDR2 SYDVKM. V was clipped by 4 bases and J by 0 bases, with 16 bases between them. The CDR3 runs to 18 residues. The CDR3 sequence is CASSSRGQFFSGANVLTF. The DNA for the CDR3 is TGTGCCAGCAGTTCCAGAGGACAGTTTTTCTCTGGGGCCAACGTCCTGACTTTC.